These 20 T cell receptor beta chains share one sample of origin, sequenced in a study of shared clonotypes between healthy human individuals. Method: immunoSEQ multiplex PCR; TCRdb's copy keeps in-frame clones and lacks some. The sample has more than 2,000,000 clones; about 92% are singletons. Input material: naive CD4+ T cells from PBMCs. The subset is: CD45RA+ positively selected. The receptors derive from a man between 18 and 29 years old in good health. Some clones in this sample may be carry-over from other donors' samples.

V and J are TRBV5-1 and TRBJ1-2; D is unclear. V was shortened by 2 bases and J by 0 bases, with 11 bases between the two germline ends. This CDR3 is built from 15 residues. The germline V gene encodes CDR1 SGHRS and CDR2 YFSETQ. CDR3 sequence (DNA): TGCGCCAGCAGCTTTAACATCGGGACTAACTATGGCTACACCTTC. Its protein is CASSFNIGTNYGYTF.

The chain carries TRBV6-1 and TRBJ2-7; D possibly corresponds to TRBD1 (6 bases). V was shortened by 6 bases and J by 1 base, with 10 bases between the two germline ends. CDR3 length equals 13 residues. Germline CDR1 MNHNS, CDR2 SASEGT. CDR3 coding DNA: TGTGCCAGCAGGTGGGGGCAGTCCTACGAGCAGTACTTC. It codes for CASRWGQSYEQYF.

CDR3 in DNA: TGTGCCAGCAGTTTGGTGGGACAGCGCTCCTACGAGCAGTACTTC. It codes for CASSLVGQRSYEQYF. The gene calls are TRBV28 and TRBJ2-7; 7 positions match TRBD1. The germline gives CDR1 MDHEN, CDR2 SYDVKM. This CDR3 spans 15 amino acids. The J segment lost 0 bases and the V segment lost 3 bases, leaving 5 bases of the junction unmatched.

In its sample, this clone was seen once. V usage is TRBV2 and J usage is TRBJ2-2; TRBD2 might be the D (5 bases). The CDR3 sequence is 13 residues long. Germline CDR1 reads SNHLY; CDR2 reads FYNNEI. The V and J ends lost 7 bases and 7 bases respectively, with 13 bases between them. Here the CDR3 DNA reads TGTGCCAGCACTGGACTGTATGTCGGGGAGCTGTTTTTT. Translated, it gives CASTGLYVGELFF. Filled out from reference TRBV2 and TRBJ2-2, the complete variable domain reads EPEVTQTPSHQVTQMGQEVILRCVPISNHLYFYWYRQILGQKVEFLVSFYNNEISEKSEIFDDQFSVERPDGSNFTLKIRSTKLEDSAMYFCASTGLYVGELFFGEGSRLTVL.

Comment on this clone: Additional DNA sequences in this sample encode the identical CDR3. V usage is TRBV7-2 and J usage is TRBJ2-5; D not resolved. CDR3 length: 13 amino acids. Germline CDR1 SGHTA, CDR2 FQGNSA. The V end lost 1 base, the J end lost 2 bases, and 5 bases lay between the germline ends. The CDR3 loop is CASSLGPQETQYF. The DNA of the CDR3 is TGTGCCAGCAGCTTAGGTCCGCAAGAGACCCAGTACTTC.

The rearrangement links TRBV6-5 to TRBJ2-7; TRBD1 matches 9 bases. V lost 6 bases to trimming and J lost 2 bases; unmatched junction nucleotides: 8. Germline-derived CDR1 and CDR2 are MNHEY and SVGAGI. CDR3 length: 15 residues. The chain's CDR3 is CASRNSRDRAYEQYF. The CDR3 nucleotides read TGTGCCAGCAGGAACTCAAGGGACAGGGCCTACGAGCAGTACTTC.

The DNA for the CDR3 is TGTGCCAGCAGGGGTGGTGGCGGGCATTCCTACGAGCAGTACTTC. This encodes CASRGGGGHSYEQYF. This chain uses TRBV7-2 with TRBJ2-7; weak D call: TRBD2 (5 bases). The V and J ends lost 6 bases and 1 base respectively, with 16 bases between them. This CDR3 is built from 15 residues. From germline, CDR1 is SGHTA and CDR2 FQGNSA.

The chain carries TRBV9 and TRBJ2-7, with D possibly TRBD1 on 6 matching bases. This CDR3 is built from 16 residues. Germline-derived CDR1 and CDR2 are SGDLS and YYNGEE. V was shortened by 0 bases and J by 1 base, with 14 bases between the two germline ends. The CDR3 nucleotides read TGTGCCAGCAGCGTAGACCTTGGGGGCGGTTCCTACGAGCAGTACTTC. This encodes CASSVDLGGGSYEQYF.

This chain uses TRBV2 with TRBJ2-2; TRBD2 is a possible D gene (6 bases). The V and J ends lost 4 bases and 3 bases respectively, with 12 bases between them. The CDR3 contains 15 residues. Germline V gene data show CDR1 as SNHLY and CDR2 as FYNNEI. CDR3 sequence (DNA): TGTGCCAGCAGTGTTAAGGAGGGCTACACCGGGGAGCTGTTTTTT. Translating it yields CASSVKEGYTGELFF.

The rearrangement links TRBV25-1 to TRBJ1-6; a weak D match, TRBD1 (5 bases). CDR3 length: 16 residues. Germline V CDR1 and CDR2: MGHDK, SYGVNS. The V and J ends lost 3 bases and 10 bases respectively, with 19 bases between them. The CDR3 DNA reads TGTGCCAGCAGTGAGTTTGATCAGGGATCAGAATCACCCCTCCACTTT. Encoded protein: CASSEFDQGSESPLHF.

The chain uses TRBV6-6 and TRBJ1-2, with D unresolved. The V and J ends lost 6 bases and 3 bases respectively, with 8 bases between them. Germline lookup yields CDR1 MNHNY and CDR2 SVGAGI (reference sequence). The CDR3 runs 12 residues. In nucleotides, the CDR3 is TGTGCCAGCAGCCCTGCGGACTATGGCTACACCTTC. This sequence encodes CASSPADYGYTF.

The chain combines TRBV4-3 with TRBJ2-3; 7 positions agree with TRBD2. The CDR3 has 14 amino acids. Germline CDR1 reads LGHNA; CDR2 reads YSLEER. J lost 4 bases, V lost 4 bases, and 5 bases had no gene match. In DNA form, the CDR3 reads TGCGCCAGCAGCCCCACTAGCGCCCCAGATACGCAGTATTTT. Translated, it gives CASSPTSAPDTQYF.

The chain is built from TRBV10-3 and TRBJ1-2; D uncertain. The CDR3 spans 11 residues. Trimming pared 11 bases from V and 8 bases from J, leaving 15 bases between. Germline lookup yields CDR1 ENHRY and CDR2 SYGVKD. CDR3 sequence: CAALWLSGYTF. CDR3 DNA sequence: TGTGCCGCTCTATGGCTGTCAGGCTACACCTTC.

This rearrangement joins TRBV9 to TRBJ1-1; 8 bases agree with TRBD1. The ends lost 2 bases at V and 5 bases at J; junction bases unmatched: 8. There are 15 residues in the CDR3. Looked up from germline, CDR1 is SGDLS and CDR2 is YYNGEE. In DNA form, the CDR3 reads TGTGCCAGCAGCGTCACTGGACAGGGCGGGACTGAAGCTTTCTTT. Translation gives CASSVTGQGGTEAFF.

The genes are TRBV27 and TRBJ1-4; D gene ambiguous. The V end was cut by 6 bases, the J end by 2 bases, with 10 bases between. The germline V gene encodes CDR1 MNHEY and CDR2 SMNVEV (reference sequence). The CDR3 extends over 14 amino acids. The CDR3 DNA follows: TGTGCCAGCAGCCGGGTTGCGACTAATGAAAAACTGTTTTTT. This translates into CASSRVATNEKLFF.

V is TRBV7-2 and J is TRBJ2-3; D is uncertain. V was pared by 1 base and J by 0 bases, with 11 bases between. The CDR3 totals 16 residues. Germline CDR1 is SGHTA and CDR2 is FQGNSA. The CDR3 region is CASSLVGQLSTDTQYF. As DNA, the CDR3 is TGTGCCAGCAGCTTAGTAGGTCAGCTTAGCACAGATACGCAGTATTTT.

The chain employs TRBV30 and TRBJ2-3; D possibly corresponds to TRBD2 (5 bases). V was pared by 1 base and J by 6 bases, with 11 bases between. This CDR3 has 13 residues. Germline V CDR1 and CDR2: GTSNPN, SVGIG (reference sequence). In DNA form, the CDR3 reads TGTGCCTGGAGTGGGGAGACGGCGGATACGCAGTATTTT. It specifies CAWSGETADTQYF.

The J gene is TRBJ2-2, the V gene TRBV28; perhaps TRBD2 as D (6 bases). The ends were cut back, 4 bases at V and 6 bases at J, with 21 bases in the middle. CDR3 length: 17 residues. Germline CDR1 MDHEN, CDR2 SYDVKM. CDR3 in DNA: TGTGCCAGCAGTTCCCGCCGGACGGGAGATAGTTCCGGGGAGCTGTTTTTT. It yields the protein CASSSRRTGDSSGELFF.

The CDR3 sequence: CASSLVGTTGEQFF. The CDR3 bases are TGTGCCAGCAGCTTAGTCGGGACTACGGGTGAGCAGTTCTTC. V usage is TRBV11-3 and J usage is TRBJ2-1; TRBD2 matches at 7 bases. From germline, CDR1 is SGHNT and CDR2 YENEEA. V lost 1 base to trimming and J lost 9 bases; unmatched junction nucleotides: 6. The CDR3 totals 14 residues.

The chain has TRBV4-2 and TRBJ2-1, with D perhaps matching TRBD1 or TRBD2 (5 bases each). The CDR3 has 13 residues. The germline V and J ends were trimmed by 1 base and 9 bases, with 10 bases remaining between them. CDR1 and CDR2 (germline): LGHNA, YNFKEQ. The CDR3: CASSQGGVLEQFF. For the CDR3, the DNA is TGTGCCAGCAGCCAAGGAGGGGTTCTTGAGCAGTTCTTC.